This TCR beta chain was retrieved from a study of cytomegalovirus exposure and HLA in healthy donors (dated by TCRdb to between 2016 and 2019). Study-level background: An earlier analysis of 587 of the donors reported about 250 Gb of sequence data and more than 90 million unique TCR beta sequences from 150 million to 200 million T cells. About 280 gigabases of sequencing data and roughly 80 million unique TCR sequences made up an early release that covered approximately 700 HLA-typed donors. The genetic ancestry cluster associated with self-reported Caucasian donors included 80% to 90% of the 398 genotyped donors. The aim of the study was to test whether cataloging public T cell receptors could identify signatures of past pathogen exposure. The study used immunosequencing to profile the T cell repertoires of 600 to 850 subjects and linked those repertoires to cytomegalovirus serostatus. Along with the approximately 700-subject first cohort, a separate validation cohort of around 120 different subjects was used. To predict cytomegalovirus infection status, the study combined high-throughput TCR immunosequencing, statistical association of individual TCRs with disease status, and machine learning. A later analysis re-analyzed previously published TCR beta repertoires from 666 donors and added high-resolution HLA genotyping to study TCR occurrence patterns. Rather than drawing on any new phenotypic data, the later analysis identified candidate immune exposures from TCR beta sequences and the way those sequences occurred across donors. In an earlier analysis of around 540 of the donors, high-throughput TCR beta sequencing was used to judge whether each TCR beta V gene segment behaved as functional or pseudogenic. Donor age, sex, ethnicity and CMV serostatus were compiled alongside the repertoire data. A later genetic analysis took genome-wide SNP genotypes for about 55% of the roughly 700 donors and used that subset as a discovery cohort. Every repertoire in the discovery cohort had been generated on one and the same sequencing platform. HLA typing covered class I and class II loci at four-digit resolution. The number of typed donors differed by locus: about 620-640 for A, B, C, DRB1 and DQB1; 522 for DQA1; 606 for DPA1; and around 450 for DPB1. About 5 DR-DQ haplotypes were handled as single units for association and clustering, since linkage in the cohort was strong. Among about 370 genotyped donors of the cohort, an average of around 220,000 unique TCR beta nucleotide sequences was sequenced per donor, of which about 19% were non-productive. What the authors observed across the whole study: The cohort was sequenced for TCR beta chains only, and without alpha or paired-chain data the features that could be detected were limited. In a later analysis, HLA-associated TCR beta chains were found to be more clonally expanded and to have lower generation probabilities than equally common non-associated chains. In a later analysis, several top co-occurrence clusters were reported to appear linked to parvovirus B19, influenza, CMV and Epstein-Barr virus. HLA typing was unavailable for some donors at each locus, so association tests used only the typed subset. A further reported finding was that TCR beta sequences accurately predicted the HLA-A and HLA-B alleles for most subjects in the first cohort. Most CMV-associated TCR beta chains appeared to be HLA-restricted in a later analysis, and the HLA associations seemed to be driven largely by CMV exposure. The 87-base-pair reads could not distinguish some IMGT-functional V segments, including TRBV6-2 and TRBV6-3, so those segments were excluded. According to a later analysis, TCR association rates differed among HLA loci, with DRB1 alleles showing the most associated TCRs and HLA-C alleles showing the fewest. Presence/absence analyses assumed roughly uniform sequencing depth across donors, an assumption that may not hold. A group of highly shared sequence variants was considered likely to be a technical artifact of the sequencing pipeline. Three of the identified cytomegalovirus-associated TCR beta chains were confirmed in vitro to be specific for cytomegalovirus antigens. In the study, around 150 TCR beta chains were listed as associated with cytomegalovirus. In an earlier analysis of 587 of the donors, most TCR beta V segments appeared in productive rearrangements about 90% or about 30% of the time, broadly matching IMGT annotations. In a later genetic analysis, a missense DCLRE1C variant was associated with V-gene and J-gene trimming of TCR beta chains, and the association was replicated in an independent cohort. The only immune exposure information available for the cohort was CMV serostatus. In a later analysis, 16,951 TCR beta sequences were associated with specific HLA alleles at a false discovery rate of 0.05. Assigning TCR associations to individual alleles was difficult when HLA alleles, especially DR and DQ, strongly co-occurred. The authors suggested that the approach could potentially be extended to other disease states and immunological phenotypes. Correlated functional status among segregating V segments might reflect linkage disequilibrium, but an unknown experimental factor could not be ruled out. Most TCR sequences were seen in very few donors, while some public TCRs were found in many individuals. Because counts were too low, about 18 rarely observed V segments, including chromosome 9 orphons, were left out of the earlier analysis of 587 of the donors. A later genetic analysis reported fewer N-insertions in productive TCRs among donors in an Asian-associated ancestry cluster than the roughly 720-donor mean. Cytomegalovirus status was reported to be diagnosed by the classifier with high specificity and sensitivity in both the original and validation cohorts.

Library preparation used the immunoSEQ multiplex PCR assay. For the multiplex PCR, a mixture combining 60 forward primers for TCR Vbeta segments and 13 reverse primers for TCR Jbeta segments was used. A multiplex PCR assay on genomic DNA amplified the CDR3 region of rearranged TCR beta genes. Amplified TCR beta libraries were sequenced as 87-base-pair reads on the Illumina HiSeq System. For the original study's pipeline: In a later analysis, 80 million or so unique TCR beta chains were counted across the approximately 670 repertoires, and around 10 million of these chains were shared by at least two donors. A nearest-neighbor algorithm error-corrected the raw reads and collapsed the reads into unique sequences, merging closely related sequences to remove PCR and sequencing errors. To assign V, D and J gene segments, CDR3 sequences were aligned to IMGT reference sequences. For a sequence to be retained, a match of at least six nucleotides was required to both a V gene segment and a J gene segment. Rearrangements were called productive when the CDR3 lacked stop codons and stayed in frame with V and J; all others were non-productive. Following IMGT convention, CDR3 was defined as the stretch from the second conserved V-encoded cysteine up to the conserved J-encoded phenylalanine. In an earlier analysis of roughly 580 of the donors, sequences lacking an unambiguous match to a single V gene segment were excluded. In an earlier analysis of several hundred of the donors, V segments were called functional above 56.7% productive rearrangements and were called segregating when the between-donor standard deviation exceeded 5%. A statistical classification framework was built for diagnosing cytomegalovirus status from the catalog of TCR beta chain sequences. In a later analysis, TCR nucleotide sequences were compared against IMGT/GENE-DB human TR gene sequences so that V and J genes could be assigned. In a later analysis, CDR3 sequences and most-parsimonious VDJ recombination scenarios were assigned using the TCRdist pipeline. In a later analysis, every TCR beta chain was defined by the combination of its CDR3 amino acid sequence and its V-gene family, and reads without a unique V-gene family were dropped. To address suspected cross-contamination and a sequencing artifact, a later analysis removed 592 highly shared, low-generation-probability nucleotide sequences. In a later analysis, a clonal expansion index was calculated for each public chain from normalized within-repertoire ranks of inferred template counts. In a later analysis, generation probabilities were computed with a VDJ recombination model fitted to out-of-frame rearrangements, and the resulting probabilities were checked against IGoR. A later analysis scored TCR-TCR, TCR-HLA and TCR-CMV co-occurrence with hypergeometric tests, applying a repertoire-size bias correction to TCR pairs. A later analysis estimated false discovery rates by permuting HLA or CMV assignments 20 times. In a later analysis, co-occurring TCRs were grouped using DBSCAN, and TCRdist sequence similarity was added for clustering within HLA-allele-positive subsets. Repertoires with fewer than 30,000 or more than 120,000 public chains, plus five repertoires with anomalous nucleotide sharing, were excluded from co-occurrence clustering. In TCRdb, the immuneACCESS table is reduced to in-frame sequences with V and J assigned. These tables do not hold every clone; where another copy was compared, an unresolved V gene accounts for under half, and the others remain unexplained. V, J and clone size are taken as reported in that table, and D and trimming were inferred from the DNA itself. The sample yields under 150,000 clones; roughly 80% were counted once. The top ten hold roughly 1.2% of the sample.

From a lookup of the germline V gene, CDR1 and CDR2 are SGHRS and YFSETQ. The trim is 3 bases for V and 0 bases for J, with a gap of 11 bases between the germline ends. CDR3 length: 15 amino acids, cysteine to phenylalanine. Only CDR3 DNA remains: 45 bases, in frame from the first base. This clone has more than one count but fewer than ten. No cognate antigen has been identified for it. No base quality values were provided; no much bigger clone lies one nucleotide off. The cohort was made up of roughly 670 healthy bone marrow donors. At the time of sampling, all cohort members were nominally healthy, though unrecorded immune exposures were likely present. The donor tested CMV seronegative and was one of the 352 seronegative cohort members. Every donor gave a peripheral blood sample, and the peripheral blood mononuclear cells from that sample were used for TCR beta sequencing. Genomic DNA extraction from the blood cell samples was performed with the Qiagen DNeasy Blood Extraction Kit.

The sequence derives from a boy aged 5-17 years in good health and CMV-seronegative. The sample comprised PBMCs. The receptor chain draws on TRBV5-1 and TRBJ2-3; a tentative D call is TRBD2 (6 bases match). The nucleotides read TGCGCCAGCAGCTCGCGGGACCCTAGCACAGATACGCAGTATTTT. It translates as CASSSRDPSTDTQYF.